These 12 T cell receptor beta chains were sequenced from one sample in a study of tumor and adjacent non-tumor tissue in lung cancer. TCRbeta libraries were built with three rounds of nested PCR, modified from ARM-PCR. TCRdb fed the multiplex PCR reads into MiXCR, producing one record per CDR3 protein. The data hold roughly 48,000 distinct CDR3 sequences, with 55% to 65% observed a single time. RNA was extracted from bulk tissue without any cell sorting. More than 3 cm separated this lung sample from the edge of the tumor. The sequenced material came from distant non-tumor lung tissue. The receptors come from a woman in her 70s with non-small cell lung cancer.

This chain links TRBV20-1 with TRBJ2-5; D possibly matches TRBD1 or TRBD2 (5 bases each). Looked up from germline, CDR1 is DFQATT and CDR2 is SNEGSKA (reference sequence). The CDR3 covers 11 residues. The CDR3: CSGTTEETQYF. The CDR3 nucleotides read TGCAGCGGGACCACGGAGGAGACCCAGTACTTC.

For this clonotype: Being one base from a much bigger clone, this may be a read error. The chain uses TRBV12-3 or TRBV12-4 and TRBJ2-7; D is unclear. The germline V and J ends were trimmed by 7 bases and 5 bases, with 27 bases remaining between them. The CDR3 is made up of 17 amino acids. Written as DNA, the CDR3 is TGTGCCAGCAAGGGAACGGTCGCTAACTTCTTTTTTCACGAGCAGTACTTC. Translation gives CASKGTVANFFFHEQYF.

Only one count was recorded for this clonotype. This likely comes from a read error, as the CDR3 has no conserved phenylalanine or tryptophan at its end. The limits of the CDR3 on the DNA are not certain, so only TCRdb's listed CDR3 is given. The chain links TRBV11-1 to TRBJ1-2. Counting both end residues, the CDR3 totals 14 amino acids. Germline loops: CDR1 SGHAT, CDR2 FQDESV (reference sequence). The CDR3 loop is CASSHSEVGNGYTL.

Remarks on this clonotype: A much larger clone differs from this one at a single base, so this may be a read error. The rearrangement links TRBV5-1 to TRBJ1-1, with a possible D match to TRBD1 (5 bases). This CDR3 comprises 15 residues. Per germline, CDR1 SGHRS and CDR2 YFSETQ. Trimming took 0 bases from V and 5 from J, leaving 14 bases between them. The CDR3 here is CASSLGQGVKTEAFF. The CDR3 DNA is TGCGCCAGCAGCTTGGGCCAGGGAGTCAAGACTGAAGCTTTCTTT.

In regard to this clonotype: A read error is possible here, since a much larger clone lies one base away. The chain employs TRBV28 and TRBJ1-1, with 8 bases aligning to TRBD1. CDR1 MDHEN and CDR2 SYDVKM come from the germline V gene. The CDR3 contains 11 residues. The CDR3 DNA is TGTGCCAGCGGTGTGGACAGGGATCCTCTCTTT. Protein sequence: CASGVDRDPLF.

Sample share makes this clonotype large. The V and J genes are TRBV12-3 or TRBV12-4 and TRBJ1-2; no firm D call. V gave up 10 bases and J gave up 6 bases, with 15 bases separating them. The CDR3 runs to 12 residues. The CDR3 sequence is CAIFPVGDGYTF. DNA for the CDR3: TGTGCCATCTTCCCTGTCGGGGATGGCTACACCTTC.

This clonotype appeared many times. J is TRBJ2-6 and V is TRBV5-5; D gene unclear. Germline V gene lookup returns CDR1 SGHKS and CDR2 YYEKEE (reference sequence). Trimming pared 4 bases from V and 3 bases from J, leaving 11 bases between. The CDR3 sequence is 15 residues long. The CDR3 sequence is CASSPGRVGANVLTF. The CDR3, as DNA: TGTGCCAGCAGCCCCGGCCGGGTTGGGGCCAACGTCCTGACTTTC.

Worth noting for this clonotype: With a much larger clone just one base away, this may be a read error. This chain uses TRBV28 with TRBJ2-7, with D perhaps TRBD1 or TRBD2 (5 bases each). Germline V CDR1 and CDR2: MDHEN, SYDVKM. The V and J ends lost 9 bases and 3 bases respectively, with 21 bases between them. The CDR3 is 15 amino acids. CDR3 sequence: CARSITGRRYYEQYF. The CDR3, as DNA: TGTGCCAGGAGTATCACAGGACGGAGGTACTACGAGCAGTACTTC. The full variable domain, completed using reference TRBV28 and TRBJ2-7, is DVKVTQSSRYLVKRTGEKVFLECVQDMDHENMFWYRQDPGLGLRLIYFSYDVKMKEKGDIPEGYSVSREKKERFSLILESASTNQTSMYLCARSITGRRYYEQYFGPGTRLTVT.

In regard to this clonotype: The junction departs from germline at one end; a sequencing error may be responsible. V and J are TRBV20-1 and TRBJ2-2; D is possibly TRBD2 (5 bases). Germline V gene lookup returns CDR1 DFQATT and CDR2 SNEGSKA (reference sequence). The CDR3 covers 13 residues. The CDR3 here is CIARETNTGELFF. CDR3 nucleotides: TGCATTGCTAGGGAGACGAACACCGGGGAGCTGTTTTTT.

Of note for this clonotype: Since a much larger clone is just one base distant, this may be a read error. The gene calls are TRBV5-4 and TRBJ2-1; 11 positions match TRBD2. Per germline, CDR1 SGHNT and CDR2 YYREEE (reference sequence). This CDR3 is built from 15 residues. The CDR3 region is CVIPKTSGNYNEQFF. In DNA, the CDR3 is TGTGTCATCCCTAAGACTAGCGGGAATTACAATGAGCAGTTCTTC.

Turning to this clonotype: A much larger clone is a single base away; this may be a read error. CDR3 sequence: CASSLLSTGRGQETQYF. The CDR3 DNA is TGTGCCAGCAGCTTGCTATCCACAGGGCGAGGGCAAGAGACCCAGTACTTC. V gene TRBV5-6 combines with J gene TRBJ2-5; a possible D gene is TRBD1 (6 bases). Trimming shortened V by 1 base and J by 2 bases, and 18 bases separated the two germline ends. CDR1 and CDR2 from the germline V gene are SGHDT and YYEEEE. The CDR3 sequence is 17 residues long.

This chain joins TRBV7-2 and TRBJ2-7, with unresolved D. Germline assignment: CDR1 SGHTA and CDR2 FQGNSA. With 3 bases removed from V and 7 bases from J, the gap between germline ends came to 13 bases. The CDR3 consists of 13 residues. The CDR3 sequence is CASSLEIVYEQYF. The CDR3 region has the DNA TGTGCCAGCAGCTTGGAGATTGTCTATGAGCAGTACTTC.